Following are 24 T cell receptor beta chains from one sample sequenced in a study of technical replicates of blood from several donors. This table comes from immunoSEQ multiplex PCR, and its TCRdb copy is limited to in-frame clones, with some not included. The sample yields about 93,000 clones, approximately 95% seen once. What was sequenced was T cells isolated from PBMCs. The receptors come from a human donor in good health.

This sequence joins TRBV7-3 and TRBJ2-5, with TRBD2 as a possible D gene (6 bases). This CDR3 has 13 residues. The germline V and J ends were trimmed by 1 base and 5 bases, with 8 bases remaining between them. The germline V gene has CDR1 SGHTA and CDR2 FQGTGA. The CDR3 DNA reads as TGTGCCAGCAGCTTAAGGAGGGAGGAGACCCAGTACTTC. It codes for CASSLRREETQYF.

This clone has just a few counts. CDR3 nucleotides: TGTGCCATCAGGGACAGTTATAATTCACCCCTCCACTTT. Translation gives CAIRDSYNSPLHF. The genes are TRBV10-3 and TRBJ1-6; tentative D call: TRBD1 (6 bases). Germline V gene lookup returns CDR1 ENHRY and CDR2 SYGVKD. CDR3 length: 13 residues. V lost 6 bases and J 4 bases, leaving 7 bases between the germline ends.

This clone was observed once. DNA of the CDR3: TGTGCCAGCAGCTTAGTATCAGGGGGTTATGAAAAACTGTTTTTT. As protein: CASSLVSGGYEKLFF. V usage is TRBV11-2 and J usage is TRBJ1-4, with 7 bases lining up with TRBD1. The CDR3 contains 15 residues. With 1 base clipped from V and 6 bases from J, the junction kept 5 bases outside the gene matches. In germline, CDR1 is SGHAT, CDR2 FQNNGV.

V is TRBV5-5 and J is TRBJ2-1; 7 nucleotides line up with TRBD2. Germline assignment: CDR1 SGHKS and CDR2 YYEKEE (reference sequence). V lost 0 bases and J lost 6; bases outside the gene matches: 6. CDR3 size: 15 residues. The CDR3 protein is CASSLAGGSRNEQFF. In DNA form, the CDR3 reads TGTGCCAGCAGCTTGGCGGGGGGTTCTCGCAATGAGCAGTTCTTC.

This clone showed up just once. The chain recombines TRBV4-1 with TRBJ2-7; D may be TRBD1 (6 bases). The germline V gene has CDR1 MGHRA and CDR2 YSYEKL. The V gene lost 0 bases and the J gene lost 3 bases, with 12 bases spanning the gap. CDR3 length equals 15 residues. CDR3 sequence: CASSQENRDGYEQYF. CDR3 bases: TGCGCCAGCAGCCAAGAAAACAGGGATGGCTACGAGCAGTACTTC.

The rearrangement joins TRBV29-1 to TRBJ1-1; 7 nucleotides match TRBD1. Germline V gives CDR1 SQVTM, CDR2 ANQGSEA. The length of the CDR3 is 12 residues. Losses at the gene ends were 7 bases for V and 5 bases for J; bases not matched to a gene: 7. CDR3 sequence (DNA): TGCAGCGGTACACAGGGGAGGACTGAAGCTTTCTTT. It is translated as CSGTQGRTEAFF.

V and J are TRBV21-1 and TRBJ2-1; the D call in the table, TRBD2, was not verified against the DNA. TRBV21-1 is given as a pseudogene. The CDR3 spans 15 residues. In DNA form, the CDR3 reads TGTGCCAGCAGCCAAGCAGGGGGGGAGACAATTGGGCAGTTCTTC. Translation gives CASSQAGGETIGQFF.

For the CDR3, the DNA is TGCGCCAGCAGCCAAGTTGTAGCGGGGGGCACAGATACGCAGTATTTT. Protein sequence: CASSQVVAGGTDTQYF. The rearrangement links TRBV4-1 to TRBJ2-3; 9 bases fit TRBD2. Germline V gene data show CDR1 as MGHRA and CDR2 as YSYEKL. The V gene end was trimmed by 1 base and the J gene end by 1 base; junction bases not matched to a gene: 3. The CDR3 length is 16 residues.

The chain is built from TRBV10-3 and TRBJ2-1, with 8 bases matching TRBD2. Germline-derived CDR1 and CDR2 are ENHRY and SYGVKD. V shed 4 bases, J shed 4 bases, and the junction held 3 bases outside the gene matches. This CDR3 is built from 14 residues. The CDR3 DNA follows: TGTGCCATCAGTGCGGGGGGGCTGTACAATGAGCAGTTCTTC. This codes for CAISAGGLYNEQFF.

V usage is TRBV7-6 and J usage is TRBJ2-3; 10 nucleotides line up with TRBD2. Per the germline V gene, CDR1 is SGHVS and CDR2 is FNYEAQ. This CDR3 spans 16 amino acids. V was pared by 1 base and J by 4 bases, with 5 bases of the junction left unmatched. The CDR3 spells CASSLEILAGADTQYF. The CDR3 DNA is TGTGCCAGCAGCTTAGAGATCCTAGCGGGAGCAGATACGCAGTATTTT.

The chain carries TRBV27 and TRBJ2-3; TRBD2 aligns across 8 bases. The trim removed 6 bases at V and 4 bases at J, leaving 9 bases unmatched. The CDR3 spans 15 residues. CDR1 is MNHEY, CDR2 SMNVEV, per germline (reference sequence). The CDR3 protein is CASSPQREWSDTQYF. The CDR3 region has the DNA TGTGCCAGCAGCCCCCAGCGGGAGTGGTCAGATACGCAGTATTTT.

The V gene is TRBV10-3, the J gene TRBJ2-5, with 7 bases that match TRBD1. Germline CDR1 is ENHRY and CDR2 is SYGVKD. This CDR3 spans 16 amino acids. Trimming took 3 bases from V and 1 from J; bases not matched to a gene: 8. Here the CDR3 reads CAISDTGAAAQETQYF. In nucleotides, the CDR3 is TGTGCCATCAGTGATACAGGGGCGGCGGCCCAAGAGACCCAGTACTTC.

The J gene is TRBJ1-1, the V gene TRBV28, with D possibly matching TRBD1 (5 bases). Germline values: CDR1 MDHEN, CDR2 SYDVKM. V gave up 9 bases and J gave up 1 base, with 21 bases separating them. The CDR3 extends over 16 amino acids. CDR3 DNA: TGTGCCAGTGCGCCGGGGGACGCAGACCGGAACACTGAAGCTTTCTTT. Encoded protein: CASAPGDADRNTEAFF.

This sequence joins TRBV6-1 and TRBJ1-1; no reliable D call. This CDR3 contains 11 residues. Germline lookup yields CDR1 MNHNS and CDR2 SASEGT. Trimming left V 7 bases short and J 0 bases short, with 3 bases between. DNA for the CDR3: TGTGCCAGCATATTGAACACTGAAGCTTTCTTT. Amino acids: CASILNTEAFF.

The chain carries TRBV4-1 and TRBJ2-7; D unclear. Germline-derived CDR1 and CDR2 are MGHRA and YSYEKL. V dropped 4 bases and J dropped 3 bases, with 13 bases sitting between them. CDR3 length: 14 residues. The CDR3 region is CASSPADSFYEQYF. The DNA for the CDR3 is TGCGCCAGCAGCCCTGCAGACTCCTTCTACGAGCAGTACTTC.

The CDR3 loop is CAREQIYYNSPLHF. For the CDR3, the DNA is TGTGCCAGGGAACAGATTTACTATAATTCACCCCTCCACTTT. The J gene is TRBJ1-6, the V gene TRBV27; D not certain. V dropped 9 bases and J dropped 3 bases, with 12 bases sitting between them. The CDR3 has 14 residues. CDR1 and CDR2 (germline): MNHEY, SMNVEV (reference sequence).

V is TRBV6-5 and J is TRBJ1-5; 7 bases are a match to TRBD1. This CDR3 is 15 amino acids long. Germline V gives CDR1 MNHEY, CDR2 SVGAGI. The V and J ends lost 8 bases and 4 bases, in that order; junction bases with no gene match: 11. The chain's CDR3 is CASGRTGPSNQPQHF. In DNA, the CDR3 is TGTGCCAGCGGAAGGACAGGCCCCTCGAATCAGCCCCAGCATTTT.

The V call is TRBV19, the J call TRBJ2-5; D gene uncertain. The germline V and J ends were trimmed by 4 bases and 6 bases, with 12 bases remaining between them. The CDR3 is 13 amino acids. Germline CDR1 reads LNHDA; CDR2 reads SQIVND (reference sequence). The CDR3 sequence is CASSRLQRQTQYF. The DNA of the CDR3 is TGTGCCAGTAGTAGGTTGCAGCGTCAGACCCAGTACTTC. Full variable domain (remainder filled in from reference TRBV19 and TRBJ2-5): DGGITQSPKYLFRKEGQNVTLSCEQNLNHDAMYWYRQDPGQGLRLIYYSQIVNDFQKGDIAEGYSVSREKKESFPLTVTSAQKNPTAFYLCASSRLQRQTQYFGPGTRLLVL.

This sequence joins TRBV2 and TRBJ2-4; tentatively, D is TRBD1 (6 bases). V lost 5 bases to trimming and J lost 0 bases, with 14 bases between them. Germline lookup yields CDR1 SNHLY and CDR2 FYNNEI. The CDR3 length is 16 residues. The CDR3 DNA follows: TGTGCCAGCAGTTATAACAGGGCCGGAGCCAAAAACATTCAGTACTTC. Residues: CASSYNRAGAKNIQYF. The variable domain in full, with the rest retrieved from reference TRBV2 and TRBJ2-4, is EPEVTQTPSHQVTQMGQEVILRCVPISNHLYFYWYRQILGQKVEFLVSFYNNEISEKSEIFDDQFSVERPDGSNFTLKIRSTKLEDSAMYFCASSYNRAGAKNIQYFGAGTRLSVL.

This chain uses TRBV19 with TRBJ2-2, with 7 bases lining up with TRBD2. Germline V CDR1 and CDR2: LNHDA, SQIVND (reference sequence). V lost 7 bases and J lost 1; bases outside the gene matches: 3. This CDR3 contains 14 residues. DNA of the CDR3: TGTGCCAGTACCCGCGGGAGGAACACCGGGGAGCTGTTTTTT. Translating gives CASTRGRNTGELFF.

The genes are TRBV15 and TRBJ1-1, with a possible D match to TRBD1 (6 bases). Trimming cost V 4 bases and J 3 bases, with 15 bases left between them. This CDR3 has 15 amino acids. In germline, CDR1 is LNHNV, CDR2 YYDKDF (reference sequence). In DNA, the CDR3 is TGTGCCACCAGCATCAACGCGGGGGGGCACACTGAAGCTTTCTTT. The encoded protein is CATSINAGGHTEAFF.

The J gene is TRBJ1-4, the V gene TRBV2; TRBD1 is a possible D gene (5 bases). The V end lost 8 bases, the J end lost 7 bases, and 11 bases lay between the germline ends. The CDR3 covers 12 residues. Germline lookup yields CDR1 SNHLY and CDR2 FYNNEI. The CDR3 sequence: CASGPGVEKLFF. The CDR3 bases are TGTGCCAGCGGTCCGGGGGTTGAAAAACTGTTTTTT.

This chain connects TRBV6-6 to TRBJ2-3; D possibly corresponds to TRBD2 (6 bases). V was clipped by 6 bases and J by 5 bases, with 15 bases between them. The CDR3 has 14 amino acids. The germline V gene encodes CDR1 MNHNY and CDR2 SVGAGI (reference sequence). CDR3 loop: CASSEPGRRDTQYF. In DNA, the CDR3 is TGTGCCAGCAGCGAGCCAGGGAGGAGAGATACGCAGTATTTT.

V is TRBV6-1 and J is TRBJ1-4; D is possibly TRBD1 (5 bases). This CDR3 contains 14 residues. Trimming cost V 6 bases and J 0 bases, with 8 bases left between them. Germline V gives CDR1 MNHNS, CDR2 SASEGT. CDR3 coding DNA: TGTGCCAGCAGCCGGACATCAACTAATGAAAAACTGTTTTTT. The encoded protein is CASSRTSTNEKLFF.